This T cell receptor beta chain was profiled in a study of regulatory T cells in long-lasting Graves disease. Building of the TCR beta libraries involved iRepertoire HTBI primers and Arm-PCR of CDR3 regions. TCRdb re-analysed the multiplex PCR reads in MiXCR, keeping a single row per CDR3 protein. The sample holds about 220,000 distinct CDR3 sequences; about 19% are singletons and the top ten take about 12%. V lost 6 bases and J lost 4, with 16 bases in between. Germline CDR1 is DFQATT and CDR2 is SNEGSKA (reference sequence). The CDR3 runs 13 residues. This sample's time point: newly diagnosed GD, antithyroid drugs for less than 3 months. PBMC-derived RNA was used for the TCR library. EDTA tubes received around 9 milliliters of collected peripheral blood. This clonotype was picked up many times. These data also formed part of another study, on T cells in Graves' hyperthyroidism and ophthalmopathy. That publication notes: Clinical symptoms, serum thyroxine and TRAb, thyroid ultrasound and orbital computed tomography were used for the diagnoses. Ophthalmopathy prediction by the model preceded onset by a median about 6 months.

This sequence joins TRBV20-1 and TRBJ2-7; no firm D call. This sequence originates from a woman aged 25 to 39 with Graves disease. Sequencing used peripheral blood mononuclear cells (PBMCs), obtained at new diagnosis, from a patient treated with antithyroid drugs. CDR3 nucleotides: TGCAGTGCACATGGACCGAACGTATACGAGCAGTACTTC. This encodes CSAHGPNVYEQYF.